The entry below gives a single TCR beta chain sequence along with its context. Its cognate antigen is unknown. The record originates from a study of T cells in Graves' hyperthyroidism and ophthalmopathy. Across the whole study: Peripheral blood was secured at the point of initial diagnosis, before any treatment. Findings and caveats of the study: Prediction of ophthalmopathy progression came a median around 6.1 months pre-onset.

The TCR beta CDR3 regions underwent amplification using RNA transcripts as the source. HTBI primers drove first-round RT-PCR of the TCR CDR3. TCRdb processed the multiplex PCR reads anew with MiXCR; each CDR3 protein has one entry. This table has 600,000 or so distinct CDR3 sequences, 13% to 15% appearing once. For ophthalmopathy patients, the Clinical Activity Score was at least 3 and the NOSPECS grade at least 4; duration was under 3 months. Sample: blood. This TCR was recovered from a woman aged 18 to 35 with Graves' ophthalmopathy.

The CDR3 DNA is TGTGCCATCAGGGACAATGCACAGGGCTCCACACCGGGTGAGCAGTTCTTC. It specifies CAIRDNAQGSTPGEQFF. The chain combines TRBV10-3 with TRBJ2-1; possibly TRBD1 for D (6 bases). The V gene's germline CDR1 is ENHRY and CDR2 SYGVKD. Trimming stripped 6 bases from V and 9 bases from J, with 27 bases between. CDR3 length: 17 amino acids.